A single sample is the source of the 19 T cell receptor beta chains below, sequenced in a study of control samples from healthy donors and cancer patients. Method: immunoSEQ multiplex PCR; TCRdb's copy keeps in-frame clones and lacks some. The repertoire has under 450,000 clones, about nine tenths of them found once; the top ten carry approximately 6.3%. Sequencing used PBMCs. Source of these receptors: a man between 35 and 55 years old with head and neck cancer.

CDR3 coding DNA: TGTGCCAGCAGTCGACTAGCGGGGGGGTACAATGAGCAGTTCTTC. This encodes CASSRLAGGYNEQFF. This chain uses TRBV2 with TRBJ2-1; 14 positions match TRBD2. V lost 5 bases and J lost 4; bases outside the gene matches: 1. The CDR3 extends over 15 amino acids. The germline V gene has CDR1 SNHLY and CDR2 FYNNEI. Looking up the rest from reference TRBV2 and TRBJ2-1 gives the full variable domain: EPEVTQTPSHQVTQMGQEVILRCVPISNHLYFYWYRQILGQKVEFLVSFYNNEISEKSEIFDDQFSVERPDGSNFTLKIRSTKLEDSAMYFCASSRLAGGYNEQFFGPGTRLTVL.

The CDR3 sequence: CASSDTGYGYTF. The CDR3 DNA reads TGTGCCAGCTCGGACACGGGCTATGGCTACACCTTC. The V call is TRBV14, the J call TRBJ1-2; D perhaps matches TRBD1 (5 bases). The CDR3 spans 12 residues. Trimming removed 8 bases from V and 4 bases from J, with 11 bases in between. Germline V gene lookup returns CDR1 SGHDN and CDR2 FVKESK.

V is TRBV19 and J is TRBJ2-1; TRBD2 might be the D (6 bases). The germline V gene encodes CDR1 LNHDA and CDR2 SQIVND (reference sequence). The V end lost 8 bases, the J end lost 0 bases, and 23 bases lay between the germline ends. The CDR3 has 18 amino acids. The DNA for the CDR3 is TGTGCCAGTCTGCTAGGCGGAGGGCCGACGAGCTCCTACAATGAGCAGTTCTTC. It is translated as CASLLGGGPTSSYNEQFF.

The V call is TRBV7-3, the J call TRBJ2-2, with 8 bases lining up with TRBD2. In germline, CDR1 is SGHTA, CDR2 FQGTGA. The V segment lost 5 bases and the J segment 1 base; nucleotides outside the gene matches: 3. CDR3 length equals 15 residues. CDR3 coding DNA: TGTGCCAGCAGCACCACTAGCGGGAACACCGGGGAGCTGTTTTTT. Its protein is CASSTTSGNTGELFF.

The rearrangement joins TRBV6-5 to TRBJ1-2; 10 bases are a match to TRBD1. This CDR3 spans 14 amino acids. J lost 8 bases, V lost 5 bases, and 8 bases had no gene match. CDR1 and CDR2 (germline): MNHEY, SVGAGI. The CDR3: CASSPGQGFGGYTF. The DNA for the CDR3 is TGTGCCAGCAGTCCGGGACAGGGGTTTGGGGGCTACACCTTC.

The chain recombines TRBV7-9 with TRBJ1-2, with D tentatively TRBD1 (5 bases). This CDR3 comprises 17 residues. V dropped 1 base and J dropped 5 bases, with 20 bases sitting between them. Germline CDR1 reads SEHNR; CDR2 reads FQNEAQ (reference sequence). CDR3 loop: CASSLVGAAGQSYGYTF. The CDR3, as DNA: TGTGCCAGCAGCTTAGTTGGGGCAGCCGGGCAGTCATATGGCTACACCTTC.

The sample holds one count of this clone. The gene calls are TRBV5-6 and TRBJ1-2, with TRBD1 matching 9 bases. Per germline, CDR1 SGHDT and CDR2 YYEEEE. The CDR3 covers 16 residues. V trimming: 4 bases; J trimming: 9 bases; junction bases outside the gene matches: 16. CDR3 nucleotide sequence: TGTGCCAGCAGCAGATACGAGCCGGGACAGGGTGGTCGCTACACCTTC. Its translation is CASSRYEPGQGGRYTF. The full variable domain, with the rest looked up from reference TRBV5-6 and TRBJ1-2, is DAGVTQSPTHLIKTRGQQVTLRCSPKSGHDTVSWYQQALGQGPQFIFQYYEEEERQRGNFPDRFSGHQFPNYSSELNVNALLLGDSALYLCASSRYEPGQGGRYTFGSGTRLTVV.

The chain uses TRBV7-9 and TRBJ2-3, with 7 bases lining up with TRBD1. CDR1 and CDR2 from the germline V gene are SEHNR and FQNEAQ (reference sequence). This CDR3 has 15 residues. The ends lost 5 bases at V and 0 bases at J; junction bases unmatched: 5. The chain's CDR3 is CASSPRQGSTDTQYF. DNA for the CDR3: TGTGCCAGCAGCCCCCGACAGGGAAGCACAGATACGCAGTATTTT.

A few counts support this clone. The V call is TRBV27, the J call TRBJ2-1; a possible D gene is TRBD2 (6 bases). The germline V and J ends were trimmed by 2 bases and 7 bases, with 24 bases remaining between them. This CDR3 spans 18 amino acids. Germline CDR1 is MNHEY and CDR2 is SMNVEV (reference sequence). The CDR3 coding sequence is TGTGCCAGCAGTTTAAGGAGGGCTCTTAGCGGAGATAAAAATGAGCAGTTCTTC. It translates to CASSLRRALSGDKNEQFF.

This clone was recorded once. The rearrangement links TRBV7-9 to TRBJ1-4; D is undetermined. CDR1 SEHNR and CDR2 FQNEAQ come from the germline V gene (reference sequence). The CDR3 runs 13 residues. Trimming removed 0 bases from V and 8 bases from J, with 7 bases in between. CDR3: CASSLAGGEKLFF. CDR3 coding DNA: TGTGCCAGCAGCTTAGCGGGTGGCGAAAAACTGTTTTTT. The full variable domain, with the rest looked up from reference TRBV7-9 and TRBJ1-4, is DTGVSQNPRHKITKRGQNVTFRCDPISEHNRLYWYRQTLGQGPEFLTYFQNEAQLEKSRLLSDRFSAERPKGSFSTLEIQRTEQGDSAMYLCASSLAGGEKLFFGSGTQLSVL.

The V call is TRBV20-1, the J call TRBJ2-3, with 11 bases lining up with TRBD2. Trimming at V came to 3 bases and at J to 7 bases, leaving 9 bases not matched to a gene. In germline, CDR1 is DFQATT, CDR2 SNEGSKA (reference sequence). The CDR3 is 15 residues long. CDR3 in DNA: TGCAGTGCTAGTCCCACTAGCGGGAGTGGTTATACGCAGTATTTT. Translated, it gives CSASPTSGSGYTQYF.

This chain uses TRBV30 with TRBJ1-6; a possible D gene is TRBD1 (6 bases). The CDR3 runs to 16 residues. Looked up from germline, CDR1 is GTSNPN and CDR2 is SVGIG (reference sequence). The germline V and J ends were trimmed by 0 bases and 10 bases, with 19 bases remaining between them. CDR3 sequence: CAWSVQGGKAESPLHF. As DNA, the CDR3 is TGTGCCTGGAGTGTACAAGGGGGAAAAGCAGAATCACCCCTCCACTTT.

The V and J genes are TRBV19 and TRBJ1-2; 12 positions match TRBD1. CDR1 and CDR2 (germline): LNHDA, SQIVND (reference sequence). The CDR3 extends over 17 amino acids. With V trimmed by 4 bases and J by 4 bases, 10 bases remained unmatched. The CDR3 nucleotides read TGTGCCAGTAGTAGGGGGACAGGGGGCGCCCGTGGCTATGGCTACACCTTC. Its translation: CASSRGTGGARGYGYTF.

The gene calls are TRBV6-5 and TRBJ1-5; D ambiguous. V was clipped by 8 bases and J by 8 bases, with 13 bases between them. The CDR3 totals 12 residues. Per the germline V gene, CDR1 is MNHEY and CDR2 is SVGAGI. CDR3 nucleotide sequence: TGTGCCAGCCTCTTCGTCCGCGAGCCCCAGCATTTT. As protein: CASLFVREPQHF.

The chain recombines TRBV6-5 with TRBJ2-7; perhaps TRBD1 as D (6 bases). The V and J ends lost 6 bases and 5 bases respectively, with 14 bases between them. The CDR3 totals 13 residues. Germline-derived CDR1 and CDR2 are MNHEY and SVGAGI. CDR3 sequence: CASSPTGFHEQYF. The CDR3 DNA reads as TGTGCCAGCAGCCCCACAGGGTTCCACGAGCAGTACTTC.

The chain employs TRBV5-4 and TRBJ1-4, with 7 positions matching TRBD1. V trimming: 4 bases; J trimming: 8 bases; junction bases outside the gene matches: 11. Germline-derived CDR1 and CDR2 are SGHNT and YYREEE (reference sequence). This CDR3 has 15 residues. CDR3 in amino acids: CASSASGAGGEKLFF. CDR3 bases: TGTGCCAGCAGCGCGTCAGGGGCAGGGGGGGAAAAACTGTTTTTT.

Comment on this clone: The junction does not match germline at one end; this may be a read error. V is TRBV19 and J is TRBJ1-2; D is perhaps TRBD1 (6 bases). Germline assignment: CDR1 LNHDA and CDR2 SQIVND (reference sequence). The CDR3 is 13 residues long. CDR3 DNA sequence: TGTGCCAGTAGTTGGAGGGACAAGGGTAATTCCTCGTTC. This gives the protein CASSWRDKGNSSF.

CDR3 residues: CASSQDHPGGRYEQYF. CDR3 DNA: TGCGCCAGCAGCCAAGATCACCCCGGGGGGCGTTACGAGCAGTACTTC. The genes are TRBV4-1 and TRBJ2-7, with a tentative D call TRBD2 (7 bases). The V gene's germline CDR1 is MGHRA and CDR2 YSYEKL. The CDR3 runs to 16 residues. V lost 0 bases, J lost 4 bases, and 16 bases lay in between.

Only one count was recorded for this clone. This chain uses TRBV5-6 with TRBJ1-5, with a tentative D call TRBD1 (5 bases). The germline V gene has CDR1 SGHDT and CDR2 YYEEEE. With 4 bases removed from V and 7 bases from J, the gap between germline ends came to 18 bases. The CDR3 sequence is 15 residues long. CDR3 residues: CASSATHGGLQPQHF. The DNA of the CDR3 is TGTGCCAGCAGCGCCACCCATGGGGGGTTACAGCCCCAGCATTTT.